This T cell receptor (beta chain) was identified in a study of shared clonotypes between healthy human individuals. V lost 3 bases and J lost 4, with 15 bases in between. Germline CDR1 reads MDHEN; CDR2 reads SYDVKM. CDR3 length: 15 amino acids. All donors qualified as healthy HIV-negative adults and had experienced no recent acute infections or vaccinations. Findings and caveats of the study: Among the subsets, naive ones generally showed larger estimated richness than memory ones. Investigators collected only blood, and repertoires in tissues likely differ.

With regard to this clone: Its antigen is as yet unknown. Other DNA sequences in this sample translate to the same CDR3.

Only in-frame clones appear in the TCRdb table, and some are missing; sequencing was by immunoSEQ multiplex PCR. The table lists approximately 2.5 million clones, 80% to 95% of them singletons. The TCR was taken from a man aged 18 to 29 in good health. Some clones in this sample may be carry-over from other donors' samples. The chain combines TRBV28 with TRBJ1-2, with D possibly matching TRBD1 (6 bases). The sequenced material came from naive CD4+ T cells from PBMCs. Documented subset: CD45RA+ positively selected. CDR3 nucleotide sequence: TGTGCCAGCAGTTTGTCCCGGGGGCCCAGCTATGGCTACACCTTC. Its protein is CASSLSRGPSYGYTF.